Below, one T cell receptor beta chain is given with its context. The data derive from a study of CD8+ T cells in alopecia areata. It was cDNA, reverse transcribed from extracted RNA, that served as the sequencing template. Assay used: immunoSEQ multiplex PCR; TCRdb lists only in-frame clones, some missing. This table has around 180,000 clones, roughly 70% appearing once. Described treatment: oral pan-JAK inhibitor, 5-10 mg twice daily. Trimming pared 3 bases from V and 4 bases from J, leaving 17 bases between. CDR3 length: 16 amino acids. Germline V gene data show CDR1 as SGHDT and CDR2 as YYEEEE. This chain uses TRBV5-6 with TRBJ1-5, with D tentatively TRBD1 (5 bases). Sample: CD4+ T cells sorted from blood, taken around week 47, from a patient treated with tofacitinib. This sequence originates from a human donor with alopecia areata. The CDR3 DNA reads TGTGCCAGCAGCTCGGGGGTTGGAGGGCGGAATCAGCCCCAGCATTTT. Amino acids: CASSSGVGGRNQPQHF.